This record looks at one T cell receptor (beta chain) sequence and its context. These data belong to a study of blood T cell repertoires in COVID-19. Study summary: Sites across the United States, Italy and Spain contributed samples from acute and convalescent COVID-19.

Some clones are missing from TCRdb's copy, which holds only in-frame ones; the method was immunoSEQ multiplex PCR. The repertoire has some 180,000 clones, 75% to 90% of them found once; the top ten carry 6.9%. The CDR3 loop spans 17 amino acids. The germline V gene encodes CDR1 SGHDN and CDR2 FVKESK. The germline V and J ends were trimmed by 1 base and 2 bases, with 14 bases remaining between them. This TCR derives from a man in his fifties or sixties with acute or convalescent COVID-19. The sequencing sample was made of peripheral blood. The chain links TRBV14 to TRBJ2-2, with D perhaps TRBD1 (5 bases). CDR3 nucleotide sequence: TGTGCCAGCAGCCAAGCAGGAGACAGCACCAACACCGGGGAGCTGTTTTTT. It translates to CASSQAGDSTNTGELFF.